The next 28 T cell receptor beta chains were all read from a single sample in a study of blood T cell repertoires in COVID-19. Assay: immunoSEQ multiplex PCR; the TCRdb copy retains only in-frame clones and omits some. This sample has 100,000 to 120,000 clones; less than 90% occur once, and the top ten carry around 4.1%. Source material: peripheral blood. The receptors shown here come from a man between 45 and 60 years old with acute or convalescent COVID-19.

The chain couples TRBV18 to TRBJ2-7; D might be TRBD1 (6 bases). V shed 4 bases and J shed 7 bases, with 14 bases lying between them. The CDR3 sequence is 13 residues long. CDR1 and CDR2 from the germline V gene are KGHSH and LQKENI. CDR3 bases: TGTGCCAGCTCACTCCCGGGACAACCTGAGCAGTACTTC. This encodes CASSLPGQPEQYF.

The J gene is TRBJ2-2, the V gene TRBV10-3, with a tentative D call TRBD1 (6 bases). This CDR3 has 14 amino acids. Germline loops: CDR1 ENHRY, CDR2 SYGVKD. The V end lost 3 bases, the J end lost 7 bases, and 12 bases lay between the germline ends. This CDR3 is CAISDPGAGGELFF. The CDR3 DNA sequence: TGTGCCATCAGTGACCCAGGGGCGGGCGGGGAGCTGTTTTTT.

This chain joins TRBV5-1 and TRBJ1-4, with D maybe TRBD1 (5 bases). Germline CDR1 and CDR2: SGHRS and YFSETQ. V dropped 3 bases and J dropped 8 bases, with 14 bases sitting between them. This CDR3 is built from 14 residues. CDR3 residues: CASSSGLGKEKLFF. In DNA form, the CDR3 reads TGCGCCAGCAGCTCGGGACTGGGGAAAGAAAAACTGTTTTTT.

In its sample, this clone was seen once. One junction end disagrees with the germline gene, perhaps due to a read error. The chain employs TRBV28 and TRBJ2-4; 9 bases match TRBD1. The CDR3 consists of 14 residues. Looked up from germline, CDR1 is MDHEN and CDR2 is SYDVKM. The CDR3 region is CASSPSFGQGPKNF. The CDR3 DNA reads TGTGCCAGCAGCCCGTCGTTTGGACAGGGGCCAAAGAACTTC.

Here the CDR3 DNA reads TGTGCCAGCAGTTTATACACCGGGACTAGCGGGAGAAATGAGCAGTTCTTC. This sequence encodes CASSLYTGTSGRNEQFF. V is TRBV28 and J is TRBJ2-1, with 14 bases matching TRBD2. Germline V gene sequence: CDR1 MDHEN, CDR2 SYDVKM. This CDR3 is 17 amino acids long. With 1 base clipped from V and 7 bases from J, the junction kept 6 bases outside the gene matches.

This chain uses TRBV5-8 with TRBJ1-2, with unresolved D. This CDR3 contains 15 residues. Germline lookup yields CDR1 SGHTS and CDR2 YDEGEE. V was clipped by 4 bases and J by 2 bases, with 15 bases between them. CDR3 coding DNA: TGTGCCAGCAGCGCACCAGCGGCCGAGAACTATGGCTACACCTTC. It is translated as CASSAPAAENYGYTF. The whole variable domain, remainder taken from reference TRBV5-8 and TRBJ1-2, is EAGVTQSPTHLIKTRGQQATLRCSPISGHTSVYWYQQALGLGLQFLLWYDEGEERNRGNFPPRFSGRQFPNYSSELNVNALELEDSALYLCASSAPAAENYGYTFGSGTRLTVV.

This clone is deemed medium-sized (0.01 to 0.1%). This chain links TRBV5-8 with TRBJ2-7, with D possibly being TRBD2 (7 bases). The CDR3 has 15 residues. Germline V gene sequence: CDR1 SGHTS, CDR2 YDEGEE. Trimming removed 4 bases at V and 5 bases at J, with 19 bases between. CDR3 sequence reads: CASSNRGGRLNEQYF. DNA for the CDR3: TGTGCCAGCAGCAATAGGGGGGGTCGCTTAAACGAGCAGTACTTC. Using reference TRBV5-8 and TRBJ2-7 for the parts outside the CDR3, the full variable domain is EAGVTQSPTHLIKTRGQQATLRCSPISGHTSVYWYQQALGLGLQFLLWYDEGEERNRGNFPPRFSGRQFPNYSSELNVNALELEDSALYLCASSNRGGRLNEQYFGPGTRLTVT.

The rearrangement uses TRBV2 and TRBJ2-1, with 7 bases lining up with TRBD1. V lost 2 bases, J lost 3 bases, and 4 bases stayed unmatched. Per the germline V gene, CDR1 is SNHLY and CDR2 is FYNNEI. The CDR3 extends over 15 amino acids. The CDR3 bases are TGTGCCAGCAGTGAAAACAGGGGTGGCTACAATGAGCAGTTCTTC. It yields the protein CASSENRGGYNEQFF.

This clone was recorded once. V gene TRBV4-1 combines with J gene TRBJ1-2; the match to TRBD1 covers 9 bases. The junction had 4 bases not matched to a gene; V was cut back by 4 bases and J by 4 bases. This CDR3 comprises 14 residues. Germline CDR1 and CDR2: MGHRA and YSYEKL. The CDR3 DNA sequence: TGCGCCAGCAGCCCACAGGGGGCAGCCTATGGCTACACCTTC. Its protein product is CASSPQGAAYGYTF.

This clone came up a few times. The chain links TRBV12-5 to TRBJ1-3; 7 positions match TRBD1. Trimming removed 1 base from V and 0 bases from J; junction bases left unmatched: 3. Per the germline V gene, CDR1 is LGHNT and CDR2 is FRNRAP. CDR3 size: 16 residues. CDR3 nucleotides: TGTGCTAGTGGTTTGGGGGGACAGTACTCTGGAAACACCATATATTTT. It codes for CASGLGGQYSGNTIYF.

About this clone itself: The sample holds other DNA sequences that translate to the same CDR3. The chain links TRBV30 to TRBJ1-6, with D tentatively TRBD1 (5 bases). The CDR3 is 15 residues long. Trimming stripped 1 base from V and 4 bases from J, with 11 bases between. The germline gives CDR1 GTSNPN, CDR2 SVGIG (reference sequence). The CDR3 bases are TGTGCCTGGAGTGGCCGACAGAGATATAATTCACCCCTCCACTTT. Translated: CAWSGRQRYNSPLHF.

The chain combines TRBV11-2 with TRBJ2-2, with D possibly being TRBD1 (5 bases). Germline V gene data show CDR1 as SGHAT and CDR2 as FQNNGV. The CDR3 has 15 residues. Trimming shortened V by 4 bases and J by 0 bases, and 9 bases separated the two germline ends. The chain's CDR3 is CASSWTQTNTGELFF. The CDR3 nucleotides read TGTGCCAGCAGCTGGACACAAACGAACACCGGGGAGCTGTTTTTT.

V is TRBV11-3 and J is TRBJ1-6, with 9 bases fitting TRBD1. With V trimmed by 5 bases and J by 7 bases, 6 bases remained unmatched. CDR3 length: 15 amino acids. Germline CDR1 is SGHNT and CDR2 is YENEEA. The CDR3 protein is CASSMGQGYNSPLHF. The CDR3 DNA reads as TGTGCCAGCAGCATGGGACAGGGTTACAATTCACCCCTCCACTTT.

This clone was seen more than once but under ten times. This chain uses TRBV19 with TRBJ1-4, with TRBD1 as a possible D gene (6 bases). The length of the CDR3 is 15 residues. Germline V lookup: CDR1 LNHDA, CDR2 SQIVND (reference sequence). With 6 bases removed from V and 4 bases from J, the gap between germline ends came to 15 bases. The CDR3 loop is CASRALRDINEKLFF. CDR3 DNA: TGTGCCAGTAGAGCTCTCCGGGACATTAATGAAAAACTGTTTTTT.

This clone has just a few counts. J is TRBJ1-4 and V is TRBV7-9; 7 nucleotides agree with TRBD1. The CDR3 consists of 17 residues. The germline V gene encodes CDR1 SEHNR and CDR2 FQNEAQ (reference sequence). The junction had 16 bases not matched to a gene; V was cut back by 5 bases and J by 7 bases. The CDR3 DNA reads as TGTGCCAGCAGCCCAGGAAATGACAGGGTCGGGGGTGAAAAACTGTTTTTT. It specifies CASSPGNDRVGGEKLFF.

CDR3 residues: CASSMGTGGSNQPQHF. Written as DNA, the CDR3 is TGCGCCAGCAGCATGGGGACAGGGGGAAGCAATCAGCCCCAGCATTTT. V usage is TRBV5-1 and J usage is TRBJ1-5; 11 bases are shared with TRBD1. V shed 4 bases, J shed 1 base, and the junction held 4 bases outside the gene matches. The germline gives CDR1 SGHRS, CDR2 YFSETQ. The CDR3 is made up of 16 amino acids.

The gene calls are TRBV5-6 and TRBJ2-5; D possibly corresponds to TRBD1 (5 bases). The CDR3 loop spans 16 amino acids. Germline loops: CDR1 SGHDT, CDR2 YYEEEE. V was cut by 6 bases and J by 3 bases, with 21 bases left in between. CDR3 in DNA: TGTGCCAGCACTAGAGTCCCAGGGTTGGGTGAAGAGACCCAGTACTTC. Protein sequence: CASTRVPGLGEETQYF. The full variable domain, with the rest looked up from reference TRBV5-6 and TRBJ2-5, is DAGVTQSPTHLIKTRGQQVTLRCSPKSGHDTVSWYQQALGQGPQFIFQYYEEEERQRGNFPDRFSGHQFPNYSSELNVNALLLGDSALYLCASTRVPGLGEETQYFGPGTRLLVL.

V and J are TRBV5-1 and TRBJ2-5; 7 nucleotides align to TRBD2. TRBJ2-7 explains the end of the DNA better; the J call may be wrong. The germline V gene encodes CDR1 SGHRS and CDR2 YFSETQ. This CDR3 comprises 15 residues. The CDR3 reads CASSLGLAASYEQYF. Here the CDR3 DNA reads TGCGCCAGCAGCTTGGGGCTAGCGGCATCCTACGAGCAGTACTTC.

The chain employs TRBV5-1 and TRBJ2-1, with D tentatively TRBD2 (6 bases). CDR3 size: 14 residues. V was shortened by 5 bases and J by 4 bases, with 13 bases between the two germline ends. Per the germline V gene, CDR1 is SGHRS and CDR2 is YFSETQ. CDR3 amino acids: CASSSGTSYNEQFF. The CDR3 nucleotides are TGCGCCAGCAGTTCCGGGACTTCTTACAATGAGCAGTTCTTC.

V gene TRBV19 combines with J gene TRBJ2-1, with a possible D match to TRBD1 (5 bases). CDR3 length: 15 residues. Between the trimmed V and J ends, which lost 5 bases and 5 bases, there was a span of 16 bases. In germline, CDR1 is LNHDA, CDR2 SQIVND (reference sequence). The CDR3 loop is CASSLRGLTHNEQFF. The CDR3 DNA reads TGTGCCAGTAGTTTAAGGGGATTAACTCACAATGAGCAGTTCTTC.

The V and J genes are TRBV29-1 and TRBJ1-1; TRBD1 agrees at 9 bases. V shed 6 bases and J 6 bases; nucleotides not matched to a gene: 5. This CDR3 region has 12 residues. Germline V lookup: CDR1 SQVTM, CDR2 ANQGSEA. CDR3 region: CSVGQGFAEAFF. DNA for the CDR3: TGCAGCGTAGGACAGGGGTTCGCTGAAGCTTTCTTT.

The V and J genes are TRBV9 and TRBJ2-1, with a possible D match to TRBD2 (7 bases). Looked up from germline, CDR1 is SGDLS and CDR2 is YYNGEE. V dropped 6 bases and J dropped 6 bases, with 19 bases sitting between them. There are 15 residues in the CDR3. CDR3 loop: CASTISGGGSNEQFF. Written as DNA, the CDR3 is TGTGCCAGCACCATAAGTGGGGGGGGCAGCAATGAGCAGTTCTTC. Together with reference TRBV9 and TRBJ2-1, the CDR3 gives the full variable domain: DSGVTQTPKHLITATGQRVTLRCSPRSGDLSVYWYQQSLDQGLQFLIQYYNGEERAKGNILERFSAQQFPDLHSELNLSSLELGDSALYFCASTISGGGSNEQFFGPGTRLTVL.

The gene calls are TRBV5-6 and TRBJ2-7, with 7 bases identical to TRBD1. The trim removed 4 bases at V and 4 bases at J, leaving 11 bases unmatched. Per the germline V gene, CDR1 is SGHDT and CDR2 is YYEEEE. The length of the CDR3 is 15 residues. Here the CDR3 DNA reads TGTGCCAGCAGCCCCACAGGGGATGGGCGATACGAGCAGTACTTC. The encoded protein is CASSPTGDGRYEQYF.

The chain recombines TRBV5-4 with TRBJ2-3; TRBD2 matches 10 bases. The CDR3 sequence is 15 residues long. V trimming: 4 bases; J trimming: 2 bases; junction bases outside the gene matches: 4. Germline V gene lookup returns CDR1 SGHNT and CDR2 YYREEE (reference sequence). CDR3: CASSPTSGVTDTQYF. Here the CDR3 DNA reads TGTGCCAGCAGCCCAACTAGCGGGGTCACAGATACGCAGTATTTT.

CDR3 DNA sequence: TGTGCCAGCAGCTTGCGGGGGATGAACACTGAAGCTTTCTTT. The encoded protein is CASSLRGMNTEAFF. J is TRBJ1-1 and V is TRBV11-1, with D tentatively TRBD1 (5 bases). V lost 3 bases, J lost 0 bases, and 8 bases lay in between. From germline, CDR1 is SGHAT and CDR2 FQDESV (reference sequence). The CDR3 is 14 residues long. Supplemented by reference TRBV11-1 and TRBJ1-1, the full variable domain reads EAEVAQSPRYKITEKSQAVAFWCDPISGHATLYWYRQILGQGPELLVQFQDESVVDDSQLPKDRFSAERLKGVDSTLKIQPAELGDSAMYLCASSLRGMNTEAFFGQGTRLTVV.

The CDR3 DNA sequence: TGTGCCAGCAGCAAACGGACACTTATCTACAATCAGCCCCAGCATTTT. Translating it yields CASSKRTLIYNQPQHF. The chain combines TRBV21-1 with TRBJ1-5; the D call TRBD1 from the table was never checked on the DNA. TRBV21-1 is a known pseudogene. The CDR3 contains 16 residues.

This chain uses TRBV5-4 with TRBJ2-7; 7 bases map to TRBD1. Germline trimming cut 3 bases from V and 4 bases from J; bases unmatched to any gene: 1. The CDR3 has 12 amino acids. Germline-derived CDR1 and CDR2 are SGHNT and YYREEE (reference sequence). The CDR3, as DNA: TGTGCCAGCAGCTCGACAGGGTACGAGCAGTACTTC. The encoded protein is CASSSTGYEQYF.

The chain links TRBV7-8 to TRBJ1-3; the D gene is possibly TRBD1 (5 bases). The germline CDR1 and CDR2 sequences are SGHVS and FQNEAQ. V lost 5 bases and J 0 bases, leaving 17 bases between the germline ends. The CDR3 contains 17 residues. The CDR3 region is CASSQEGHYNSGNTIYF. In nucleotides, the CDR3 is TGTGCCAGCAGCCAAGAAGGACACTATAACTCTGGAAACACCATATATTTT.